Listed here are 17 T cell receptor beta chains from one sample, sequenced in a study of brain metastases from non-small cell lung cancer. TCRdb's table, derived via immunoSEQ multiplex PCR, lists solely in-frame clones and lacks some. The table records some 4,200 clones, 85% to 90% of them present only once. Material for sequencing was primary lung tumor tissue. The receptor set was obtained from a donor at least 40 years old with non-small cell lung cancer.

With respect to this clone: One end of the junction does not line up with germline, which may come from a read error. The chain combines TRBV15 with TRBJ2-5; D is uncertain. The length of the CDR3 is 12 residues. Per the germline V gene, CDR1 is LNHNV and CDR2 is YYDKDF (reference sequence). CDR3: CATSRGPEIQYF. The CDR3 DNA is TGTGCCACCAGCAGAGGTCCGGAGATCCAGTACTTC.

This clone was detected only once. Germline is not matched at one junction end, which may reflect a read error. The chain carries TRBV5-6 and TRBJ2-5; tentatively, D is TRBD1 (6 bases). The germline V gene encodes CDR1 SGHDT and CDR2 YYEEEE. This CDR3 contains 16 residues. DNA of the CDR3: TGTGTCAGCAGTTCCGGCCACAGGGAAGCCCAAGAGACCCAGTACTTC. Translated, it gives CVSSSGHREAQETQYF.

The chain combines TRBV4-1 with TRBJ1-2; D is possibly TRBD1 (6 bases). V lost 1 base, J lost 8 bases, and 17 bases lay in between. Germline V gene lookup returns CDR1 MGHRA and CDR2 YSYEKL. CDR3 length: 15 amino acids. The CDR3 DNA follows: TGCGCCAGCAGCCAAGCCTCGCCTCCGGGGGGCGGCTACACCTTC. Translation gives CASSQASPPGGGYTF.

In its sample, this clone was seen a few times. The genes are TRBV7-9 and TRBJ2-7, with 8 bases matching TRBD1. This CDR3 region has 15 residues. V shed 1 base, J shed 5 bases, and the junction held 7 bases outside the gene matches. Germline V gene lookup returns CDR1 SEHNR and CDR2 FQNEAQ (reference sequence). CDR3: CASSLGQGAYDEQYF. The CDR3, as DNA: TGTGCCAGCAGCTTAGGTCAGGGGGCCTACGACGAGCAGTACTTC.

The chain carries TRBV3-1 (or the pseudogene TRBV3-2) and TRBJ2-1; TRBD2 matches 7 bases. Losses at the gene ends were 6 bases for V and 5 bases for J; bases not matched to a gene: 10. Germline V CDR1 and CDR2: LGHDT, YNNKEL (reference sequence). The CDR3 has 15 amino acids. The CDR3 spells CASRRSGTINNEQFF. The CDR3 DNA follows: TGTGCCAGCAGACGCTCCGGGACTATAAACAATGAGCAGTTCTTC.

The CDR3 protein is CASSTRAIRDTGELFF. CDR3 in DNA: TGTGCCAGTAGTACCCGGGCCATCAGGGACACCGGGGAGCTGTTTTTT. V usage is TRBV19 and J usage is TRBJ2-2, with D perhaps matching TRBD1 (5 bases). Per the germline V gene, CDR1 is LNHDA and CDR2 is SQIVND (reference sequence). The CDR3 runs to 16 residues. V lost 4 bases and J 3 bases, leaving 15 bases between the germline ends. The whole variable domain, remainder taken from reference TRBV19 and TRBJ2-2, is DGGITQSPKYLFRKEGQNVTLSCEQNLNHDAMYWYRQDPGQGLRLIYYSQIVNDFQKGDIAEGYSVSREKKESFPLTVTSAQKNPTAFYLCASSTRAIRDTGELFFGEGSRLTVL.

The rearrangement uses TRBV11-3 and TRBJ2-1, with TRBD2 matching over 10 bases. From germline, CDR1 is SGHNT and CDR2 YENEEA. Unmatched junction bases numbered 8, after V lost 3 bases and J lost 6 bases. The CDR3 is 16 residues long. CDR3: CASSFIAGGASNEQFF. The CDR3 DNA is TGTGCCAGCAGCTTCATAGCGGGAGGTGCCTCCAATGAGCAGTTCTTC.

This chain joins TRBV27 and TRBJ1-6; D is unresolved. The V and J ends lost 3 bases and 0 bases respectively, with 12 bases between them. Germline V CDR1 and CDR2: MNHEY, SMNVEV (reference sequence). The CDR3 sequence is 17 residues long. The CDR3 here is CASSFDQESSYNSPLHF. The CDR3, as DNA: TGTGCCAGCAGTTTCGATCAAGAGAGCTCCTATAATTCACCCCTCCACTTT.

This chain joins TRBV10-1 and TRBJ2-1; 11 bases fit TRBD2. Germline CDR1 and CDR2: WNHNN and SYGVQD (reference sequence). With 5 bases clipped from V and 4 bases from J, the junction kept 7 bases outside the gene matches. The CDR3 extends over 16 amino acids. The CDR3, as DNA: TGCGCCAGCAGTTTCGGACTAGCGGGCGGGTACAATGAGCAGTTCTTC. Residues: CASSFGLAGGYNEQFF.

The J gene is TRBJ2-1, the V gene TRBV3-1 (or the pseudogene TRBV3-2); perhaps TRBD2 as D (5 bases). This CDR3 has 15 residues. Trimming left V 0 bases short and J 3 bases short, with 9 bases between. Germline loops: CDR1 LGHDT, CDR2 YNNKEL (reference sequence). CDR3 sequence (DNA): TGTGCCAGCAGCCAAGATTTGGGGAGCTACAATGAGCAGTTCTTC. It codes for CASSQDLGSYNEQFF.

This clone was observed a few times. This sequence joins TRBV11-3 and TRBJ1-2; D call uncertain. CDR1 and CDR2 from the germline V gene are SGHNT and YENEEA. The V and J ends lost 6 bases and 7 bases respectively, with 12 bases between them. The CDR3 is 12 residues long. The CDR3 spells CASSPNRGGYTF. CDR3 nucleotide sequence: TGTGCCAGCAGTCCAAATCGGGGTGGCTACACCTTC.

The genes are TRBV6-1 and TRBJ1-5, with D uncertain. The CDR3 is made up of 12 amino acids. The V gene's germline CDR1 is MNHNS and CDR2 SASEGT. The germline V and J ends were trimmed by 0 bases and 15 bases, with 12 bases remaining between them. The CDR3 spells CASSEAGGWLHF. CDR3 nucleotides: TGTGCCAGCAGTGAAGCCGGCGGATGGCTGCATTTT.

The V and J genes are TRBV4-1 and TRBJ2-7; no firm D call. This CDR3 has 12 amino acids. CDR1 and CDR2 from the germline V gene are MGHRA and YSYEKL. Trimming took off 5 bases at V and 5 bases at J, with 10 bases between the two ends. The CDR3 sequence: CASSFNAHEQYF. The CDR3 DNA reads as TGCGCCAGCAGCTTTAACGCCCACGAGCAGTACTTC.

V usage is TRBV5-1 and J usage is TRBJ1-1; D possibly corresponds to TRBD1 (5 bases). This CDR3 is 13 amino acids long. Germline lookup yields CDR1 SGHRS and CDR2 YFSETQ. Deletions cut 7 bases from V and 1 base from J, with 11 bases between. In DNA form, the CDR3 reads TGCGCCAGCCACTTCGGGGCGAACACTGAAGCTTTCTTT. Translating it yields CASHFGANTEAFF.

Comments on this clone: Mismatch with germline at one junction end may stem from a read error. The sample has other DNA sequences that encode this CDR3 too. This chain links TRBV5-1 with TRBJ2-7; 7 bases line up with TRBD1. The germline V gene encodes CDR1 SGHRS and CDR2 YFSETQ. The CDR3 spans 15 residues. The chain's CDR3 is CASSLSPKTGNEQYF. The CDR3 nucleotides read TGCGCCAGCAGCTTGTCCCCCAAGACAGGGAACGAGCAATACTTC.

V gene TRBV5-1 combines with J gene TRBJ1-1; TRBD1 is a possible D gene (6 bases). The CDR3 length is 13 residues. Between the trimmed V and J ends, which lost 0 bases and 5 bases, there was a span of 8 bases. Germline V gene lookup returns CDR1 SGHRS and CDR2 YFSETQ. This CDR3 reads CASSLDRATEAFF. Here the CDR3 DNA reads TGCGCCAGCAGCTTGGACAGGGCGACTGAAGCTTTCTTT.

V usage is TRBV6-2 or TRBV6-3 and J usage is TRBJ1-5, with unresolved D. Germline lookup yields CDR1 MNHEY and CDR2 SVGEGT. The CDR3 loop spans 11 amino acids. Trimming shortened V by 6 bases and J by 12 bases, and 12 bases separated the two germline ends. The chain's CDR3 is CASSYSGGQHF. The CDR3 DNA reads TGTGCCAGCAGCTATAGTGGAGGCCAGCATTTT.